A few counts support the clone carrying this TCR beta chain. Its antigen remains unknown. Amplified regions were TCR beta CDR3 sequences from RNA transcripts. The HTBI set primed first-round TCR CDR3 RT-PCR. TCRdb passed the multiplex PCR reads through MiXCR, listing each CDR3 protein once. This sample yields 450,000 to 650,000 distinct CDR3 sequences, of which approximately 15% are seen a single time; about 7% belongs to the top ten. The data are from a study of T cells in Graves' hyperthyroidism and ophthalmopathy. Study observations and caveats: Blood shared most expanded thyroid clonotypes above 0.001.

A NOSPECS grade of at least 4, a Clinical Activity Score of at least 3 and duration under 3 months were recorded in ophthalmopathy patients. Diagnoses were made from clinical symptoms, serum measures (thyroxine and TRAb), thyroid ultrasound and orbital computed tomography. V shed 6 bases and J shed 0 bases, with 12 bases lying between them. The CDR3 runs to 15 residues. Germline V gives CDR1 KGHSH, CDR2 LQKENI. This TCR derives from a woman aged 18-30 years with Graves' ophthalmopathy. The chain uses TRBV18 and TRBJ2-1; D is ambiguous. Sequencing was done on a sample of blood. The CDR3 region is CASSPSRNSYNEQFF. CDR3 nucleotide sequence: TGTGCCAGCTCCCCCTCTCGAAACTCCTACAATGAGCAGTTCTTC.